This is a list of T cell receptor beta chains from one sample in a study of blood T cell repertoires in COVID-19. TCRdb's copy holds only in-frame clones and misses some; the assay was immunoSEQ multiplex PCR. Of 180,000 or so clones in the sample, over 70% are singletons; the top ten hold more than 9.5%. Sequenced input: PBMCs or T cells enriched from blood (not recorded which). Every receptor here comes from a man between 45 and 60 years old who had recovered from COVID-19. CDR3s include the opening cysteine and the closing phenylalanine or tryptophan. D genes are given only for firm matches. Only some rows state a clone size, as once, few, many or a class for expanded clones.

j_call clone_size d_call v_call cdr3_nt cdr3_aa
TRBJ1-5 once - TRBV15 TGTGCCACCAGCAGAGTAGGGGATGGCCAGCCCCAGCATTTT CATSRVGDGQPQHF
TRBJ2-7 - - TRBV6-6 TGTGCCAGCAGTGCGGGTCTCCCCGAGCAGTACTTC CASSAGLPEQYF
TRBJ2-5 - - TRBV27 TGTGCCAGCGGTACAGGGTTGGAGACCCAGTACTTC CASGTGLETQYF
TRBJ1-1 - TRBD1 TRBV6-1 TGTGCCAGCAGTGGGCCAAGGGGGGACAGGAACACTGAAGCTTTCTTT CASSGPRGDRNTEAFF
TRBJ2-3 - - TRBV5-1 TGCGCCAGCAGCTTAATGGGGGCGGGAGCCGCCTCTAGCACAGATACGCAGTATTTT CASSLMGAGAASSTDTQYF
TRBJ2-7 - TRBD1 TRBV11-2 TGTGCCAGCACCATAGGGACAGGTAGCTACGAGCAGTACTTC CASTIGTGSYEQYF
TRBJ1-5 - TRBD1 TRBV5-6 TGTGCCAGCAGCTGGGGGAGGACAGGGTTGAGTCAGCCCCAGCATTTT CASSWGRTGLSQPQHF
TRBJ2-7 - - TRBV27 TGTGCCAGCAGTTTAGGGGGGACAGCCGAGCAGTACTTC CASSLGGTAEQYF
TRBJ2-7 - TRBD2 TRBV6-1 TGTGCCAGCAGTGTGAGACCCGGTAGCGGGGGGGCCACCGCGCAGTACTTC CASSVRPGSGGATAQYF
TRBJ2-7 - TRBD1 TRBV3-1/TRBV3-2 TGTGCCAGCAGCCAGGGTTGGGACAGCAAGTACTTC CASSQGWDSKYF
TRBJ2-5 - - TRBV28 TGTGCCAGCAGTCTCCAGGGCCAAGAGACCCAGTACTTC CASSLQGQETQYF
TRBJ2-3 - - TRBV18 TGTGCCAGCTCACCGGGACTCCGCACAGATACGCAGTATTTT CASSPGLRTDTQYF
TRBJ2-7 - TRBD1 TRBV7-9 TGTGCCAGCAGCCGGGGACAGGGAGGCCGTTACGAGCAGTACTTC CASSRGQGGRYEQYF
TRBJ2-3 - - TRBV7-9 TGTGCCAGCAGCCGCGATCCGAACATGGGGAGTACGCAGTATTTT CASSRDPNMGSTQYF
TRBJ2-2 - TRBD2 TRBV9 TGTGCCAGCAGCGTAGTAGCGGGAAGTGACGGATCCACCGGGGAGCTGTTTTTT CASSVVAGSDGSTGELFF
TRBJ2-1 - TRBD2 TRBV2 TGTGCCAGCAGTGAAACTAGCGGGGGGGCCGGGTCTGAGCAGTTCTTC CASSETSGGAGSEQFF
TRBJ2-4 - TRBD2 TRBV28 TGTGCCAGCAACGATGCAATATTAGGGACTAGCGGGAGTCGGAACATTCAGTACTTC CASNDAILGTSGSRNIQYF
TRBJ2-2 few TRBD1 TRBV6-1 TGTGCCAGCAGTGAGGGACAGGGTGGAACCGGGGAGCTGTTTTTT CASSEGQGGTGELFF
TRBJ2-7 - TRBD1 TRBV6-5 TGTGCCAGCAACACAGGGGAAACTGCATTGTCCGAGCAGTACTTC CASNTGETALSEQYF
TRBJ2-6 - - TRBV6-5 TGTGCCAGCCATCAGCGCTCTGGGGCCAACGTCCTGACTTTC CASHQRSGANVLTF
TRBJ2-5 - TRBD1 TRBV18 TGTGCCAGCTCCCCGGTGGCCATCTTTGGGGGGACAGGGCGAGAGACCCAGTACTTC CASSPVAIFGGTGRETQYF
TRBJ2-7 few TRBD2 TRBV5-1 TGCGCCAGCAGCTCAGGACTAGCGGGAGGGCCGCGGGAGCAGTACTTC CASSSGLAGGPREQYF
TRBJ1-3 - TRBD1 TRBV5-1 TGCGCCAGCAGCTCCACCCCGGGACAGGGGTCCTCTGGAAACACCATATATTTT CASSSTPGQGSSGNTIYF
TRBJ1-1 - TRBD1 TRBV19 TGTGCCAGTAGTACTCGGGGACAGATGGAAGCTTTCTTT CASSTRGQMEAFF
TRBJ1-5 - - TRBV19 TGTGCCAGTAGTATTTCCGGAGACGTTTCACAGCCCCAGCATTTT CASSISGDVSQPQHF
TRBJ2-3 - - TRBV11-2 TGTGCCAGCAGCTCCCACCCGGGCACAGATACGCAGTATTTT CASSSHPGTDTQYF
TRBJ1-5 - - TRBV27 TGTGCCAGCAGTTTAAGCGGGGCTAATCAGCCCCAGCATTTT CASSLSGANQPQHF